A selection of T cell receptor beta chains follows, all from one sample in a study of blood T cell repertoires in COVID-19. Libraries were prepared by immunoSEQ multiplex PCR; TCRdb keeps only in-frame clonotypes and omits some of them. This sample has about 110,000 clones, with roughly 85% found just once. The sample taken for sequencing was peripheral blood. The origin of the receptors is a human donor in a cohort sampled during active COVID-19. CDR3s include the opening cysteine and the closing phenylalanine or tryptophan. The D gene is left open where the match is weak. Size is omitted from some rows. Given values are once, few, many or a class for expanded clones.

v_gene,d_gene,j_gene,abundance,CDR3nt,CDR3aa
TRBV25-1,NA,TRBJ1-2,NA,TGTGCCAGCAGTGATTGGCAGGGGGGCTACACCTTC,CASSDWQGGYTF
TRBV7-6,TRBD2,TRBJ2-1,NA,TGTGCCAGCAGCCTCACCGGGACTAGCGGAAACAATGAGCAGTTCTTC,CASSLTGTSGNNEQFF
TRBV28,TRBD2,TRBJ2-3,NA,TGTGCCAGCAGTTTATTTGCCAGCGGGAGACGCACAGATACGCAGTATTTT,CASSLFASGRRTDTQYF
TRBV10-3,TRBD2,TRBJ2-7,once,TGTGCCATCAGGCCGTCTAGCGGGATATACGAGCAGTACTTC,CAIRPSSGIYEQYF
TRBV12-3/TRBV12-4,NA,TRBJ1-2,NA,TGTGCCAGCAGTTGGGGGGGGCGAGATGGCTACACCTTC,CASSWGGRDGYTF
TRBV7-6,NA,TRBJ2-1,NA,TGTGCCAGCAGCGCATCGAGGGAGTACAATGAGCAGTTCTTC,CASSASREYNEQFF
TRBV27,TRBD1,TRBJ1-6,few,TGTGCCACCAGGGACAGGGGGAATTCACCCCTCCACTTT,CATRDRGNSPLHF
TRBV30,NA,TRBJ1-5,NA,TGTGCCTGGAGTGAGGTCGGGAGGGGTCTCAATCAGCCCCAGCATTTT,CAWSEVGRGLNQPQHF
TRBV5-1,NA,TRBJ2-1,once,TGCGCCAGCAGCTTGGTGGCAGGGAAGGTTGTAGGCAATGAGCAGTTCTTC,CASSLVAGKVVGNEQFF
TRBV11-2,TRBD1,TRBJ2-7,NA,TGTGCCAGCAGCTTAGGGACAGGCTCCTACGAGCAGTACTTC,CASSLGTGSYEQYF
TRBV19,NA,TRBJ1-6,few,TGTGCCAGTAGTATCAACAGAGGGTCCTATAATTCACCCCTCCACTTT,CASSINRGSYNSPLHF
TRBV7-3,TRBD1,TRBJ2-7,NA,TGTGCCAGCAGCCCGGGACAGGGGGCGTACGAGCAGTACTTC,CASSPGQGAYEQYF
TRBV6-1,TRBD1,TRBJ2-3,once,TGTGCCAGCAGTGAAATAGGCAGGGGGCGTTCCGGAGATACGCAGTATTTT,CASSEIGRGRSGDTQYF
TRBV27,TRBD2,TRBJ2-4,NA,TGTGCCAGCAGTCCACTAGCGGGAGGCGCCAAAAACATTCAGTACTTC,CASSPLAGGAKNIQYF
TRBV2,TRBD1,TRBJ2-3,NA,TGTGCCAGCAGTAAAGACAGGGGACGCCAGGATACGCAGTATTTT,CASSKDRGRQDTQYF
TRBV21-1,NA,TRBJ2-3,few,TGTGCCAGCAGCAAAGGGGAAGGGACAGCCGGGACTAGTGGGGAAGCGACGCAGTATTTT,CASSKGEGTAGTSGEATQYF
TRBV10-1,TRBD1,TRBJ2-2,NA,TGCGCCAGCAGTCTTTCGCGGGACAGGGGACCGCCGTCGTCAACCGGGGAGCTGTTTTTT,CASSLSRDRGPPSSTGELFF
TRBV27,NA,TRBJ2-2,few,TGTGCCAGCAGTTTGGCCAGGTTGTACACCGGGGAGCTGTTTTTT,CASSLARLYTGELFF
TRBV5-1,NA,TRBJ1-4,NA,TGCGCCAGCAGCTTGGTATCGGACTCAGGTGAAAAACTGTTTTTT,CASSLVSDSGEKLFF
TRBV5-1,TRBD1,TRBJ2-7,NA,TGCGCCAGCAGCACCCGACAGGGAACGGGATACTACGAGCAGTACTTC,CASSTRQGTGYYEQYF
TRBV7-3,NA,TRBJ1-1,NA,TGTGCCAGCAGCTTTGGGGGGGCTGACACTGAAGCTTTCTTT,CASSFGGADTEAFF
TRBV27,NA,TRBJ2-3,once,TGTGCCACGCTCGCGGGACTTTACCCAGATACGCAGTATTTT,CATLAGLYPDTQYF
TRBV25-1,TRBD1,TRBJ2-3,NA,TGTGCCAGCAGTGGCCGGGACAGGGAATGGGATACGCAGTATTTT,CASSGRDREWDTQYF